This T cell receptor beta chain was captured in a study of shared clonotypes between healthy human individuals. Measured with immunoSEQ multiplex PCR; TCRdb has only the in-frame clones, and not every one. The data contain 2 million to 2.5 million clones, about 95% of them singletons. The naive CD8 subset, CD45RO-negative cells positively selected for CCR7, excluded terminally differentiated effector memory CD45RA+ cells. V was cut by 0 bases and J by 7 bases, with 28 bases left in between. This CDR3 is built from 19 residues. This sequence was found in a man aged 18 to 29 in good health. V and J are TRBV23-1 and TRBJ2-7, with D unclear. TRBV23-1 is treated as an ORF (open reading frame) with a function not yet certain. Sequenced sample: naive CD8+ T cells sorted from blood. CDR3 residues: CASSQSLAAFPLSAREQYF. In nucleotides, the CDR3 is TGCGCCAGCAGTCAATCCCTCGCCGCATTCCCCCTCTCAGCGCGGGAGCAGTACTTC.